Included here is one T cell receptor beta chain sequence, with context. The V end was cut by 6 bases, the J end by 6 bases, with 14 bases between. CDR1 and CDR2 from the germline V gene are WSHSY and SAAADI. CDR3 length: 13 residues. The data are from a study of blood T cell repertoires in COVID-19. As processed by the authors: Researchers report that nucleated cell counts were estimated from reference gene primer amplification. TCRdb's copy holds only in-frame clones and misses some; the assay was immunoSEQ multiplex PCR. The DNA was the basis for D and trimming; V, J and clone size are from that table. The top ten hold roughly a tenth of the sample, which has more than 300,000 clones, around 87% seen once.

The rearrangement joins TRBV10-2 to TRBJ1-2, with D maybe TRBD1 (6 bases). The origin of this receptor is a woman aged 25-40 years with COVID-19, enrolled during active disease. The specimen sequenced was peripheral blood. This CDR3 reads CASRFDRINGYTF. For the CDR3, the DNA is TGCGCCAGCAGATTCGACAGGATAAATGGCTACACCTTC.